This T cell receptor beta chain stems from a study of graft-versus-host responses after intestinal transplantation. For the study at large: Each of the recipients got a multivisceral, liver-intestinal, or isolated intestinal transplant. For 3 to 4 years after anti-thymocyte globulin induction, all recipients took tacrolimus and steroids.

With respect to this clone: Its target is not known.

TCRdb keeps only in-frame clones here, not all; method: immunoSEQ multiplex PCR. The table includes about 88,000 clones, 85% to 95% detected once. The CDR3 covers 14 residues. Trimming took 0 bases from V and 5 from J; bases not matched to a gene: 4. Germline V gene sequence: CDR1 SGHRS, CDR2 YFSETQ. The study's findings and limits: Patients who carried graft-donor T cell macrochimerism also had high graft-versus-host to host-versus-graft clonal ratios in their allografts. HvG clone declines early post-transplant were associated with peak circulating GvH levels.

This chain connects TRBV5-1 to TRBJ2-7; 8 nucleotides match TRBD1. The sample consisted of unstimulated CD4+ T cells sorted from spleen or lymph node cells, taken before transplant. This TCR was sampled from a human donor who was the organ donor for an intestinal transplant. CDR3 sequence: CASSLGTGFDEQYF. CDR3 in DNA: TGCGCCAGCAGCTTGGGGACAGGGTTCGACGAGCAGTACTTC.